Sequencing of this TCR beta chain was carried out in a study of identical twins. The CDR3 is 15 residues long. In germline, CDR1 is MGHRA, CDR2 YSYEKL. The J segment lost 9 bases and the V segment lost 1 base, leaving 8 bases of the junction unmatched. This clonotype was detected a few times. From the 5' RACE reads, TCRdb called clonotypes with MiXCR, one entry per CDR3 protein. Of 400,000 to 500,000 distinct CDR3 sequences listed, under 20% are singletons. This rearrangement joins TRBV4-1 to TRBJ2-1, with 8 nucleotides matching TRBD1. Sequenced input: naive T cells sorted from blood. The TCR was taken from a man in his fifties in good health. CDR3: CASSQGAGGLFEQFF. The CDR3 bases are TGCGCCAGCAGCCAAGGGGCAGGGGGCTTATTTGAGCAGTTCTTC.